The TCR beta chain described here comes from a study of blood T cells in healthy people across ages. Findings and limits, study-wide: Donor CMV status was unknown, possibly confounding expanded clonotype changes. Calculation of diversity from one million T cells yielded estimates considered to be underestimates. More naive CD4+ cells and higher diversity marked long-lived donors relative to aged donors.

This clonotype was found a few times. Its antigen is still unknown. Alongside a J-beta primer mix, a sample-barcoded 5' primer served in a second PCR lasting roughly 7 to 11 cycles. TCRdb processed the 5' RACE reads anew with MiXCR; each CDR3 protein has one entry. The repertoire holds under 2 million distinct CDR3 sequences, with roughly 30% as singletons. The CDR3 loop spans 15 amino acids. V lost 5 bases to trimming and J lost 0 bases, with 14 bases between them. CDR1 is SEHNR, CDR2 FQNEAQ, per germline (reference sequence). The sample taken for sequencing was blood. The chain links TRBV7-9 to TRBJ2-7, with D possibly matching TRBD2 (6 bases). This clonotype was sampled from a young woman in good health. The CDR3 protein is CASSPQVAASYEQYF. DNA of the CDR3: TGTGCCAGCAGCCCCCAGGTAGCGGCCTCCTACGAGCAGTACTTC.